The present T cell receptor (beta chain) was sequenced within a study of cytomegalovirus exposure and HLA in healthy donors. Whole-study findings and limits: The study listed roughly 150 cytomegalovirus-associated TCR beta chains.

With regard to this clone: Its specificity is not known.

The PCR contained 60 Vbeta and 13 Jbeta primers. Clones were sequenced by immunoSEQ multiplex PCR, and TCRdb holds only the in-frame ones, with some missing. The profile shows 120,000 to 150,000 clones, around 85% of them singletons. Per germline, CDR1 MNHEY and CDR2 SVGAGI. The junction had 6 bases not matched to a gene; V was cut back by 6 bases and J by 5 bases. This CDR3 has 14 residues. The source material was PBMCs. V is TRBV6-5 and J is TRBJ2-7; 11 bases are shared with TRBD1. The origin of this receptor is a female donor in good health and CMV-seronegative. The CDR3 DNA reads as TGTGCCAGCAGGAGGACAGGGGGCATAAACGAGCAGTACTTC. Its protein is CASRRTGGINEQYF.